The clone carrying this T cell receptor (beta chain) was detected a few times. The data stem from a study of human T cells and chemical hapten exposure. TCRdb reanalysed the RACE reads using MiXCR and keeps one entry per CDR3 protein. This table has about 70,000 distinct CDR3 sequences, 7.5% to 9.5% appearing once. Time point reported: patch test 2, 6 weeks after DPC sensitization. This sample's treatment: therapeutic diphenylcyclopropenone sensitization with weekly scalp DPC. The V end was cut by 3 bases, the J end by 8 bases, with 17 bases between. This CDR3 region has 14 residues. Looked up from germline, CDR1 is GTSNPN and CDR2 is SVGIG (reference sequence).

Sequenced here: whole blood, sampled in connection with sensitization to the hapten diphenylcyclopropenone (DPC). The receptor's source is a woman in her forties or fifties with alopecia areata. Some clones in this sample may be carry-over from other donors' samples. The chain links TRBV30 to TRBJ2-1, with D uncertain. CDR3: CAWRGLSLRDEQFF. The CDR3 bases are TGTGCCTGGAGAGGTCTTTCCTTACGGGATGAGCAGTTCTTC.